What follows are 8 T cell receptor beta chains derived from one specimen sequenced in a study of T cell changes during pregnancy in multiple sclerosis (dated by TCRdb to between 2018 and 2021). Libraries were prepared through the immunoSEQ multiplex PCR assay. TCRdb obtained this table from immuneACCESS and retained in-frame rearrangements with V and J assigned. These tables miss some clones; where compared with another copy, unresolved V genes account for less than half of the shortfall, and the remainder is unexplained. Recorded for this sample are about 49,000 clones; over 90% of them occurred a single time. The ten top clones hold more than 0.95% of the sample. The sample in question was peripheral blood, obtained after pregnancy. These receptors came from a female donor with multiple sclerosis, enrolled in a pregnancy study.

The chain combines TRBV7-6 with TRBJ2-5; 12 nucleotides align to TRBD2. The CDR3 consists of 19 residues. CDR1 and CDR2 (germline): SGHVS, FNYEAQ. V lost 1 base, J lost 0 bases, and 9 bases stayed unmatched. CDR3 in DNA: TGTGCCAGCAGCTTAGTGGCTAGCGGGGGGGCCGGCTACCAAGAGACCCAGTACTTC. Translated: CASSLVASGGAGYQETQYF.

CDR3 in DNA: TGCGCCAGCAGCCTGTGGCGGGGGAACCAAGAGACCCAGTACTTC. This translates into CASSLWRGNQETQYF. V is TRBV4-3 and J is TRBJ2-5, with TRBD2 identical over 7 bases. Unmatched junction bases numbered 5, after V lost 4 bases and J lost 0 bases. The CDR3 has 15 residues. CDR1 is LGHNA, CDR2 YSLEER, per germline.

V gene TRBV7-9 combines with J gene TRBJ1-1, with a tentative D call TRBD1 (6 bases). This CDR3 is 18 amino acids long. The germline V gene has CDR1 SEHNR and CDR2 FQNEAQ (reference sequence). V dropped 4 bases and J dropped 2 bases, with 23 bases sitting between them. CDR3 protein: CASSSRTFGRGGNTEAFF. CDR3 DNA sequence: TGTGCCAGCAGCTCCAGGACGTTCGGGAGGGGGGGAAACACTGAAGCTTTCTTT.

The CDR3 DNA reads TGTGCCAGCTCACCACTGAGGGGGGGAAATGAGCAGTTCTTC. Translating it yields CASSPLRGGNEQFF. The chain combines TRBV18 with TRBJ2-1; maybe TRBD2 (7 bases). Germline lookup yields CDR1 KGHSH and CDR2 LQKENI. The V gene lost 1 base and the J gene lost 7 bases, with 11 bases spanning the gap. The CDR3 is 14 residues long.

The V and J genes are TRBV11-2 and TRBJ2-7; 8 bases match TRBD1. Unmatched junction bases numbered 7, after V lost 2 bases and J lost 1 base. Germline values: CDR1 SGHAT, CDR2 FQNNGV. The CDR3 spans 16 residues. The CDR3 DNA is TGTGCCAGCAGCTTAAGGTCGGGACAGGTATCCTACGAGCAGTACTTC. Translating it yields CASSLRSGQVSYEQYF.

For the CDR3, the DNA is TGTGCCAGCAGCTCCGGACAAATAGCCAAAAACATTCAGTACTTC. Translated, it gives CASSSGQIAKNIQYF. The chain uses TRBV6-5 and TRBJ2-4; D possibly corresponds to TRBD1 (5 bases). Looked up from germline, CDR1 is MNHEY and CDR2 is SVGAGI. Between the trimmed V and J ends, which lost 6 bases and 0 bases, there was a span of 12 bases. This CDR3 comprises 15 residues.

This clone was seen just once. The chain links TRBV4-2 to TRBJ2-2, with 8 bases identical to TRBD2. Germline CDR1 LGHNA, CDR2 YNFKEQ. This CDR3 contains 16 residues. The V segment lost 4 bases and the J segment 3 bases; nucleotides outside the gene matches: 7. DNA for the CDR3: TGTGCCAGCAGCCCAATAGCGGGGCCGGACACCGGGGAGCTGTTTTTT. This codes for CASSPIAGPDTGELFF.

V usage is TRBV5-6 and J usage is TRBJ1-2; a weak D match, TRBD1 (6 bases). This CDR3 contains 14 residues. CDR1 is SGHDT, CDR2 YYEEEE, per germline. Between the trimmed V and J ends, which lost 5 bases and 5 bases, there was a span of 16 bases. The CDR3 region is CASRSRTGFYGYTF. In DNA form, the CDR3 reads TGTGCCAGCAGGTCCCGCACAGGGTTTTATGGCTACACCTTC.